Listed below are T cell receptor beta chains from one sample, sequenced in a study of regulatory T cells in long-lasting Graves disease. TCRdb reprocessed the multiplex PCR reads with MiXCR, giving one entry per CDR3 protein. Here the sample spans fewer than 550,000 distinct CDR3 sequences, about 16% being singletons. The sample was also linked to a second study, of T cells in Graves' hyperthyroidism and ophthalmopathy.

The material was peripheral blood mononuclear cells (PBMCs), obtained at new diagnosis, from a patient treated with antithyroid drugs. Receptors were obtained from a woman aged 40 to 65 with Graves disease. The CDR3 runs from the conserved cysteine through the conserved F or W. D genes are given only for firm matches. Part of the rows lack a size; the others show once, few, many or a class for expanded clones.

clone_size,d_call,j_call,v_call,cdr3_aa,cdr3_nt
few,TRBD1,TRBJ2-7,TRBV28,CASSQIGQGRYEQYF,TGTGCCAGCAGTCAAATTGGACAGGGCCGCTACGAGCAGTACTTC
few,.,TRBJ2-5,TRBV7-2,CASSLTGDQGTQYF,TGTGCCAGCAGCTTAACTGGGGACCAGGGGACCCAGTACTTC
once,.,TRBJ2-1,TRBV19,CASSIDFRNGNWGPDYNEQFF,TGTGCCAGTAGTATAGATTTCAGGAACGGCAACTGGGGACCCGACTACAATGAGCAGTTCTTC
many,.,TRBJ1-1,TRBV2,CASSEAGPRGRLNTEAFF,TGTGCCAGCAGTGAGGCAGGTCCCCGAGGGAGGTTGAACACTGAAGCTTTCTTT
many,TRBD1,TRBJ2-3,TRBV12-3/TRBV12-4,CASSQGQRTDTQYF,TGTGCCAGCAGCCAGGGACAGCGCACAGATACGCAGTATTTT
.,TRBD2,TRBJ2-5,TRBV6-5,CASSYNRRELQETQYF,TGTGCCAGCAGTTATAATCGGCGGGAGCTACAAGAGACCCAGTACTTC
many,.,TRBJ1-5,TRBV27,CASSLSGREGNQPQHF,TGTGCCAGCAGTTTATCCGGCAGGGAAGGGAATCAGCCCCAGCATTTT
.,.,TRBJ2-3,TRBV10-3,CAISEDWAADTQYF,TGTGCCATCAGTGAGGACTGGGCGGCAGATACGCAGTATTTT
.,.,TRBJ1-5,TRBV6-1,CASSQLGGGNQPQHF,TGTGCCAGCAGTCAGCTGGGGGGCGGCAATCAGCCCCAGCATTTT
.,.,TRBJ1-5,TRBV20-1,CSASHQGSYNQPQHF,TGCAGTGCTAGTCATCAGGGTTCCTACAATCAGCCCCAGCATTTT
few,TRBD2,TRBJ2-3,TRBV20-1,CSAPRLAGGTDTQYF,TGCAGTGCTCCCCGACTAGCGGGGGGCACAGATACGCAGTATTTT
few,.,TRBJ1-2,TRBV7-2,CASSLGFGKGGYTF,TGTGCCAGCAGCTTAGGATTCGGGAAGGGAGGCTACACCTTC
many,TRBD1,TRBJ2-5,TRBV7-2,CASSGPRDRGAKTQYF,TGTGCCAGCAGCGGCCCCCGGGACAGGGGCGCGAAGACCCAGTACTTC
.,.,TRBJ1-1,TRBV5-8,CASSLGEQGYNTEAFF,TGTGCCAGCAGCTTGGGGGAGCAGGGGTACAACACTGAAGCTTTCTTT
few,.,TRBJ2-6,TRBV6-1,CASSRQGGSSGANVLTF,TGTGCCAGCAGTAGACAGGGAGGTTCCTCTGGGGCCAACGTCCTGACTTTC
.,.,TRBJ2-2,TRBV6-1,CASRSDRVTTGELFF,TGTGCCAGCAGATCGGACCGGGTGACCACCGGGGAGCTGTTTTTT
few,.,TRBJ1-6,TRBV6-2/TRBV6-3,CASSSPTIQWDSPLHF,TGTGCCAGCAGTTCGCCGACAATCCAGTGGGATTCACCCCTCCACTTT